This entry describes one T cell receptor (beta chain). Its specificity is not known. The data were taken from a study of cytomegalovirus exposure and HLA in healthy donors. Study findings and constraints: Excluded: some indistinguishable V segments such as TRBV6-2 and TRBV6-3.

The study ran its PCR with 60 Vbeta and 13 Jbeta primers. Profiling relied on immunoSEQ multiplex PCR, and the TCRdb table lists in-frame clones only, not all of them. The sample shows 200,000 to 250,000 clones, 77% of them seen only once. Trimming removed 4 bases from V and 2 bases from J, with 13 bases in between. In germline, CDR1 is SGDLS, CDR2 YYNGEE. The CDR3 consists of 15 residues. Material for sequencing was PBMCs. The receptor was isolated from a woman aged 55-69 years in good health and CMV-seropositive. V is TRBV9 and J is TRBJ1-3; weak D call: TRBD1 (6 bases). The CDR3 DNA reads TGTGCCAGCAGCTTAGGGTACAGGGCTGGAAACACCATATATTTT. Its translation: CASSLGYRAGNTIYF. Based on the CDR3 plus reference TRBV9 and TRBJ1-3, the full variable domain is DSGVTQTPKHLITATGQRVTLRCSPRSGDLSVYWYQQSLDQGLQFLIQYYNGEERAKGNILERFSAQQFPDLHSELNLSSLELGDSALYFCASSLGYRAGNTIYFGEGSWLTVV.